Below, 15 T cell receptor beta chains from the same sample are listed, as sequenced in a study of shared clonotypes between healthy human individuals. Measured with immunoSEQ multiplex PCR; TCRdb has only the in-frame clones, and not every one. The repertoire consists of some 2 million clones, with 90% to 95% occurring once and the leading ten covering 0.1% to 0.15%. Sequenced input: naive CD4+ T cells sorted from blood. Subset here: CD45RA+ positively selected. These TCRs come from a man aged 18 to 30 in good health.

This chain connects TRBV5-1 to TRBJ2-6; D gene ambiguous. The germline CDR1 and CDR2 sequences are SGHRS and YFSETQ. This CDR3 has 17 residues. The V gene lost 4 bases and the J gene lost 4 bases, with 18 bases spanning the gap. CDR3 protein: CASSLTQTVQGANVLTF. The CDR3 region has the DNA TGCGCCAGCAGCCTCACCCAGACCGTTCAGGGGGCCAACGTCCTGACTTTC.

J is TRBJ1-3 and V is TRBV5-1; weak D call: TRBD1 (5 bases). With 6 bases removed from V and 5 bases from J, the gap between germline ends came to 21 bases. The length of the CDR3 is 16 residues. Germline V CDR1 and CDR2: SGHRS, YFSETQ. Here the CDR3 reads CASTGGDPPLRNTIYF. Here the CDR3 DNA reads TGCGCCAGCACCGGGGGGGACCCTCCTCTGAGAAACACCATATATTTT.

The DNA of the CDR3 is TGTGCCAGCGGGGGGGGATCTAAGGAGACCCAGTACTTC. Protein: CASGGGSKETQYF. The V and J genes are TRBV2 and TRBJ2-5; TRBD2 matches at 7 bases. CDR3 size: 13 residues. Germline CDR1 reads SNHLY; CDR2 reads FYNNEI. Trimming took 8 bases from V and 5 from J; bases not matched to a gene: 8.

The chain joins TRBV11-2 to TRBJ2-7, with D perhaps TRBD1 (5 bases). CDR3 length equals 15 residues. Trimming removed 5 bases from V and 1 base from J, with 15 bases in between. CDR1 is SGHAT and CDR2 is FQNNGV in the germline V gene. This CDR3 is CASSATPTGSYEQYF. The CDR3 DNA is TGTGCCAGCAGCGCCACCCCCACAGGTTCCTACGAGCAGTACTTC.

This chain joins TRBV4-1 and TRBJ1-5; possibly TRBD1 for D (6 bases). CDR3 length: 17 amino acids. CDR1 MGHRA and CDR2 YSYEKL come from the germline V gene. V dropped 0 bases and J dropped 1 base, with 13 bases sitting between them. CDR3 nucleotides: TGCGCCAGCAGCCAAGACGGGGGGCCTGGGAGCAATCAGCCCCAGCATTTT. It codes for CASSQDGGPGSNQPQHF.

This clone has just one count. The V gene is TRBV28, the J gene TRBJ1-3; D is unclear. This CDR3 spans 11 amino acids. Germline CDR1 and CDR2: MDHEN and SYDVKM. V was pared by 7 bases and J by 4 bases, with 5 bases between. This chain's CDR3 is CASIGGNTIYF. Here the CDR3 DNA reads TGTGCCAGCATTGGCGGAAACACCATATATTTT.

The gene calls are TRBV4-2 and TRBJ2-2; D not resolved. Germline-derived CDR1 and CDR2 are LGHNA and YNFKEQ. V gave up 1 base and J gave up 4 bases, with 16 bases separating them. This CDR3 spans 17 amino acids. The CDR3 protein is CASSQVTPPGGTGELFF. The CDR3 bases are TGTGCCAGCAGCCAAGTAACTCCCCCCGGTGGCACCGGGGAGCTGTTTTTT.

This chain connects TRBV6-5 to TRBJ2-5; 13 bases are shared with TRBD2. Germline V gene sequence: CDR1 MNHEY, CDR2 SVGAGI. V lost 4 bases and J lost 5; bases outside the gene matches: 4. The CDR3 loop spans 15 amino acids. As DNA, the CDR3 is TGTGCCAGCAGTTTACTAGCGGGGGGGCAGGAGACCCAGTACTTC. This codes for CASSLLAGGQETQYF.

The chain carries TRBV6-6 and TRBJ2-2; 11 nucleotides line up with TRBD1. The germline gives CDR1 MNHNY, CDR2 SVGAGI (reference sequence). CDR3 size: 15 residues. The V gene end was trimmed by 6 bases and the J gene end by 7 bases; junction bases not matched to a gene: 7. Here the CDR3 DNA reads TGTGCCAGCAGCTATAGGACAGGGGGCAACGGGGAGCTGTTTTTT. As protein: CASSYRTGGNGELFF.

This chain links TRBV10-3 with TRBJ2-2; 10 bases fit TRBD2. Germline-derived CDR1 and CDR2 are ENHRY and SYGVKD. The CDR3 is 18 residues long. The junction had 9 bases not matched to a gene; V was cut back by 5 bases and J by 0 bases. The CDR3 reads CAISPGLATLANTGELFF. The CDR3 DNA sequence: TGTGCCATCAGTCCGGGACTAGCGACACTCGCGAACACCGGGGAGCTGTTTTTT.

J is TRBJ2-1 and V is TRBV19; 9 bases agree with TRBD1. In germline, CDR1 is LNHDA, CDR2 SQIVND (reference sequence). V shed 4 bases and J 7 bases; nucleotides not matched to a gene: 11. The length of the CDR3 is 16 residues. As DNA, the CDR3 is TGTGCCAGTAGTAAATCCGGGACAGGGAAGGGGAATGAGCAGTTCTTC. Its protein product is CASSKSGTGKGNEQFF.

This sequence joins TRBV6-1 and TRBJ1-2, with D possibly TRBD1 on 5 matching bases. The length of the CDR3 is 13 residues. V lost 10 bases, J lost 8 bases, and 20 bases lay in between. CDR1 MNHNS and CDR2 SASEGT come from the germline V gene. CDR3 protein: CATQGEPDPGYTF. The CDR3 region has the DNA TGTGCCACCCAGGGCGAGCCGGACCCCGGCTACACCTTC.

This chain links TRBV10-3 with TRBJ1-1, with 12 bases that match TRBD1. The ends lost 8 bases at V and 2 bases at J; junction bases unmatched: 0. CDR1 ENHRY and CDR2 SYGVKD come from the germline V gene. The CDR3 runs 13 residues. CDR3 sequence: CAIGTGGNTEAFF. The CDR3 DNA follows: TGTGCCATCGGGACAGGGGGCAACACTGAAGCTTTCTTT.

The chain employs TRBV6-5 and TRBJ1-1; D possibly corresponds to TRBD1 (5 bases). The germline V gene has CDR1 MNHEY and CDR2 SVGAGI. V was pared by 6 bases and J by 1 base, with 12 bases between. The CDR3 runs 14 residues. The CDR3 loop reads CASRRLTGNTEAFF. The DNA for the CDR3 is TGTGCCAGCAGACGACTCACAGGGAACACTGAAGCTTTCTTT.

The chain joins TRBV5-4 to TRBJ2-3, with a weak D call TRBD1 (6 bases). Deletions cut 5 bases from V and 0 bases from J, with 13 bases between. The germline gives CDR1 SGHNT, CDR2 YYREEE (reference sequence). The CDR3 is 15 residues long. CDR3 bases: TGTGCCAGCAGTATACAGGGTCCTAGCACAGATACGCAGTATTTT. Its translation is CASSIQGPSTDTQYF.